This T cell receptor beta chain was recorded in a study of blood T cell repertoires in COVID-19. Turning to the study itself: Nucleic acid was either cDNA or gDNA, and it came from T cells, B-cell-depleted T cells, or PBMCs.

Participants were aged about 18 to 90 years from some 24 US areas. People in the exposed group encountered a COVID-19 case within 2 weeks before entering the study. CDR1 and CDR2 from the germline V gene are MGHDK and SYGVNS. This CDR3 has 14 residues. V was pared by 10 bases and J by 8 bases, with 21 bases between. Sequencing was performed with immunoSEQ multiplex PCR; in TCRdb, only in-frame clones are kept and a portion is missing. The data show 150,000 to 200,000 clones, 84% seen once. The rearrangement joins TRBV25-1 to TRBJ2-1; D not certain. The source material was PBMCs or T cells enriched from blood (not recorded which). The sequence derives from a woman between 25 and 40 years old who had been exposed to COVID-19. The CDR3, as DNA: TGTGCCACCACTCCGGGTCCCCCCGGCGATGAGCAGTTCTTC. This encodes CATTPGPPGDEQFF.